This paragraph reports one T cell receptor beta chain. In germline, CDR1 is KGHSH, CDR2 LQKENI. Trimming took 0 bases from V and 7 from J; bases not matched to a gene: 7. CDR3 length: 15 amino acids. This record comes from a study of blood T cell repertoires in COVID-19. Study details: Collection of acute and convalescent COVID-19 samples took place in the United States, Italy and Spain.

Original processing notes: Estimated nucleated cell counts came from reference gene primer amplification. Sequencing was performed with immunoSEQ multiplex PCR; in TCRdb, only in-frame clones are kept and a portion is missing. V and J calls and clone size follow that table, whereas D and trimming were derived from the DNA. The data hold approximately 230,000 clones, with around nine tenths observed a single time. The participants were between roughly 18 and 100 years old and came from some 25 US areas. Sequenced material: PBMCs or T cells enriched from blood (not recorded which). The receptor was derived from a woman aged 45-65 years with acute COVID-19. This chain connects TRBV18 to TRBJ2-3; 7 bases match TRBD1. DNA of the CDR3: TGTGCCAGCTCACCACCGGGAACAGGGGTTTATACGCAGTATTTT. It translates to CASSPPGTGVYTQYF.